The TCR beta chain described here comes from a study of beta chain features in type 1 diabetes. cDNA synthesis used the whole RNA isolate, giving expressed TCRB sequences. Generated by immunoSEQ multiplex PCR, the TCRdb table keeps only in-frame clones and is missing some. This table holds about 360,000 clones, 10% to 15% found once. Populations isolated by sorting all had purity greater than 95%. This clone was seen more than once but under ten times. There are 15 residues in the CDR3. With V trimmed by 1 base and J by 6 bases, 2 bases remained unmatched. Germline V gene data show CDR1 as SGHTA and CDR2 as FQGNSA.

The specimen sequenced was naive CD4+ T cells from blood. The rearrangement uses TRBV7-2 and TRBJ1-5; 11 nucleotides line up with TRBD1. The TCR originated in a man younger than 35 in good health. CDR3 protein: CASSLEGTGGQPQHF. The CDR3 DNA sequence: TGTGCCAGCAGCTTAGAGGGGACAGGGGGTCAGCCCCAGCATTTT.